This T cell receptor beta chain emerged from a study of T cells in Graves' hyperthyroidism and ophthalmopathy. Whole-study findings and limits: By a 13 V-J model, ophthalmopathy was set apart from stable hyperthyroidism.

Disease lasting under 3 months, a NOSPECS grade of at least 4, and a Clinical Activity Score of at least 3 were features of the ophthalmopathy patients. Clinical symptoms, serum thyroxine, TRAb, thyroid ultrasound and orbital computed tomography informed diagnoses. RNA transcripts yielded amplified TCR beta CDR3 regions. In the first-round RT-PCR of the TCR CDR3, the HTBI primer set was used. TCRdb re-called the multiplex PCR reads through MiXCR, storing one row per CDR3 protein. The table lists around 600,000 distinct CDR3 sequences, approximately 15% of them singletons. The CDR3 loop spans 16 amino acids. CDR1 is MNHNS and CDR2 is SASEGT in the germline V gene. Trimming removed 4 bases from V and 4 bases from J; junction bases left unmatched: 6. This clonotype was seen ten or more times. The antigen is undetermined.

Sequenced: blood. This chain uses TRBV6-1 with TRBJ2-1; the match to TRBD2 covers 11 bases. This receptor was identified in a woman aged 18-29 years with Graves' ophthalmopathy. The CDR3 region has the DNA TGTGCCAGCAGTGGTCAACTAGCGGGAGCTTACAATGAGCAGTTCTTC. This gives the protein CASSGQLAGAYNEQFF.